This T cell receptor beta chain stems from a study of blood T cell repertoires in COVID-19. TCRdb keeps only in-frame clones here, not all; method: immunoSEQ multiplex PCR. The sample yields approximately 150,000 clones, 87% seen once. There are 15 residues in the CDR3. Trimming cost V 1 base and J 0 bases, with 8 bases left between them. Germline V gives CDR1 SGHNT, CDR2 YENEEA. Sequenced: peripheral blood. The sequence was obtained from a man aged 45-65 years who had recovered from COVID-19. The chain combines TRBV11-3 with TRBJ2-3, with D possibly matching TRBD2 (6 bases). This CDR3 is CASSLGLGSTDTQYF. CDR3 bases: TGTGCCAGCAGCTTAGGACTAGGAAGCACAGATACGCAGTATTTT.